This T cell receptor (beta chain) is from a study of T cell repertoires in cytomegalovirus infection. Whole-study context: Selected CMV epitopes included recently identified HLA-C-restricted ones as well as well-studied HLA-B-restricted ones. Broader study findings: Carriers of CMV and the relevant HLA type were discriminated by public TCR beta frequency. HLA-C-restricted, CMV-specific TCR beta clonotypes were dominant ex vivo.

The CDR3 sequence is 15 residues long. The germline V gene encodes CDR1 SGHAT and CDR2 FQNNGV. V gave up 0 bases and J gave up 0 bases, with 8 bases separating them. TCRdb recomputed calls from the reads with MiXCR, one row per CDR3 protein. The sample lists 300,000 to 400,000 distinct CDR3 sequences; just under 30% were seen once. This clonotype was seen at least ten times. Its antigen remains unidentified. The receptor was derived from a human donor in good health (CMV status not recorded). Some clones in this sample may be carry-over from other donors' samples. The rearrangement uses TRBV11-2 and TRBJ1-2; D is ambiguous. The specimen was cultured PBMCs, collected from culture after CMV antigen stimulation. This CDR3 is CASSLDPGANYGYTF. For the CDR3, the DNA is TGTGCCAGCAGCTTAGATCCAGGAGCTAACTATGGCTACACCTTC. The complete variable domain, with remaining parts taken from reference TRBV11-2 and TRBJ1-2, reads EAGVAQSPRYKIIEKRQSVAFWCNPISGHATLYWYQQILGQGPKLLIQFQNNGVVDDSQLPKDRFSAERLKGVDSTLKIQPAKLEDSAVYLCASSLDPGANYGYTFGSGTRLTVV.